The 29 T cell receptor beta chains in this list originate from one sample, sequenced in a study of OX40 agonist ivuxolimab in advanced cancers. The method was immunoSEQ multiplex PCR; TCRdb's version includes in-frame clones alone and lacks a portion of them. The data hold 21,000 or so clones, with 75% to 85% observed a single time. The sequencing used CD4+ or CD8+ T cells sorted from blood, collected in a trial of the OX40 agonist ivuxolimab. The receptors originated from an adult with an advanced solid tumor such as melanoma, head and neck, liver or kidney cancer.

The V and J genes are TRBV19 and TRBJ1-1; D gene uncertain. This CDR3 spans 12 amino acids. Germline values: CDR1 LNHDA, CDR2 SQIVND (reference sequence). V was clipped by 1 base and J by 7 bases, with 7 bases between them. CDR3 nucleotide sequence: TGTGCCAGTAGTATAGGGCGGAATGAAGCTTTCTTT. Amino acid sequence: CASSIGRNEAFF.

This clone occurred once. J is TRBJ2-5 and V is TRBV5-1; 10 bases fit TRBD2. In germline, CDR1 is SGHRS, CDR2 YFSETQ. The CDR3 consists of 15 residues. J lost 2 bases, V lost 5 bases, and 6 bases had no gene match. CDR3 sequence reads: CASRPLAGEQETQYF. CDR3 nucleotides: TGCGCCAGCAGGCCCCTAGCGGGGGAACAAGAGACCCAGTACTTC.

The sample holds one count of this clone. The chain employs TRBV5-1 and TRBJ2-1; 11 nucleotides agree with TRBD2. Germline V CDR1 and CDR2: SGHRS, YFSETQ. The CDR3 spans 16 residues. J was trimmed by 4 bases and V by 4 bases; bases with no gene match: 7. Written as DNA, the CDR3 is TGCGCCAGCAGCAGCGGGACTAGCGGACAATACAATGAGCAGTTCTTC. As protein: CASSSGTSGQYNEQFF.

This sequence joins TRBV27 and TRBJ1-3; TRBD1 is a possible D gene (6 bases). With 4 bases removed from V and 6 bases from J, the gap between germline ends came to 13 bases. The CDR3 loop spans 14 amino acids. Germline V gene sequence: CDR1 MNHEY, CDR2 SMNVEV (reference sequence). This chain's CDR3 is CASSSLTGINTIYF. The DNA for the CDR3 is TGTGCCAGCAGTTCTCTAACAGGGATAAACACCATATATTTT.

This chain uses TRBV6-1 with TRBJ1-5; perhaps TRBD1 as D (6 bases). Germline CDR1 MNHNS, CDR2 SASEGT. Trimming took 3 bases from V and 3 from J, leaving 9 bases between them. CDR3 length: 14 amino acids. The CDR3 sequence is CASSESGANQPQHF. CDR3 DNA sequence: TGTGCCAGCAGTGAGTCGGGGGCCAATCAGCCCCAGCATTTT.

This chain uses TRBV5-5 with TRBJ1-6, with 7 bases that match TRBD1. Per the germline V gene, CDR1 is SGHKS and CDR2 is YYEKEE (reference sequence). Germline trimming cut 0 bases from V and 7 bases from J; bases unmatched to any gene: 4. The CDR3 has 15 residues. The CDR3 reads CASSLEQGRNSPLHF. CDR3 DNA sequence: TGTGCCAGCAGCTTGGAACAGGGGAGGAATTCACCCCTCCACTTT.

The chain recombines TRBV5-5 with TRBJ1-2, with D uncertain. The CDR3 totals 15 residues. CDR1 is SGHKS, CDR2 YYEKEE, per germline (reference sequence). Trimming removed 1 base at V and 4 bases at J, with 14 bases between. As DNA, the CDR3 is TGTGCCAGCAGCTTGTTGCTGGGCAGCACCTATGGCTACACCTTC. It translates to CASSLLLGSTYGYTF.

The chain combines TRBV6-5 with TRBJ1-4; no clear D. The germline V and J ends were trimmed by 2 bases and 8 bases, with 15 bases remaining between them. The germline V gene encodes CDR1 MNHEY and CDR2 SVGAGI. The CDR3 length is 15 residues. The CDR3 is CASSYHRAAAEKLFF. DNA for the CDR3: TGTGCCAGCAGTTACCACCGTGCGGCGGCCGAAAAACTGTTTTTT.

V usage is TRBV7-3 and J usage is TRBJ1-2; D is perhaps TRBD1 (5 bases). The germline V and J ends were trimmed by 5 bases and 7 bases, with 14 bases remaining between them. The CDR3 consists of 13 residues. Germline V gene data show CDR1 as SGHTA and CDR2 as FQGTGA. CDR3 nucleotide sequence: TGTGCCAGCAGCCTCGGCGGGACTGGTGGCTACACCTTC. It yields the protein CASSLGGTGGYTF.

The chain uses TRBV9 and TRBJ2-5; 9 bases are shared with TRBD1. The CDR3 consists of 16 residues. J gave up 5 bases and V 3 bases, and 11 bases lay outside the gene matches. The germline CDR1 and CDR2 sequences are SGDLS and YYNGEE. The CDR3 bases are TGTGCCAGCAGCGGAGAAACAGGGGGCGGTCGGGAGACCCAGTACTTC. Translation gives CASSGETGGGRETQYF.

This clone was found once. The chain joins TRBV9 to TRBJ2-3; D is perhaps TRBD1 or TRBD2 (6 bases each). The CDR3 contains 15 residues. The V gene's germline CDR1 is SGDLS and CDR2 YYNGEE. V was cut by 3 bases and J by 6 bases, with 17 bases left in between. The CDR3 loop reads CASSEGGGFGDTQYF. For the CDR3, the DNA is TGTGCCAGCAGCGAGGGGGGCGGGTTCGGCGATACGCAGTATTTT.

The chain carries TRBV6-5 and TRBJ2-7, with 8 bases lining up with TRBD1. J lost 0 bases, V lost 5 bases, and 3 bases had no gene match. CDR3 length: 14 amino acids. Germline V CDR1 and CDR2: MNHEY, SVGAGI. CDR3 region: CASSRTGSSYEQYF. The DNA for the CDR3 is TGTGCCAGCAGTAGGACAGGGAGCTCCTACGAGCAGTACTTC.

This clone was detected only a few times. The chain joins TRBV18 to TRBJ2-7; no definite D call. Trimming left V 2 bases short and J 7 bases short, with 9 bases between. The CDR3 totals 12 residues. Germline assignment: CDR1 KGHSH and CDR2 LQKENI. In nucleotides, the CDR3 is TGTGCCAGCTCACCAGGCATTCGGGAGCAGTACTTC. Translated, it gives CASSPGIREQYF.

The chain combines TRBV6-5 with TRBJ2-7, with 7 bases lining up with TRBD2. The CDR3 is 12 residues long. In germline, CDR1 is MNHEY, CDR2 SVGAGI. Unmatched junction bases numbered 6, after V lost 0 bases and J lost 13 bases. The CDR3 loop is CASSYSGGPLYF. The CDR3 nucleotides read TGTGCCAGCAGTTACTCGGGAGGGCCTCTCTACTTC.

The V gene is TRBV7-2, the J gene TRBJ2-7; D perhaps matches TRBD2 (5 bases). The V and J ends lost 3 bases and 2 bases respectively, with 11 bases between them. This CDR3 has 14 amino acids. Germline-derived CDR1 and CDR2 are SGHTA and FQGNSA. As DNA, the CDR3 is TGTGCCAGCAGCTTTAGAGGGCAGGCCTACGAGCAGTACTTC. Protein: CASSFRGQAYEQYF.

V usage is TRBV7-9 and J usage is TRBJ1-3; D uncertain. V lost 0 bases to trimming and J lost 1 base, with 7 bases between them. Germline CDR1 reads SEHNR; CDR2 reads FQNEAQ (reference sequence). The CDR3 has 15 residues. The CDR3 spells CASSLARSSGNTIYF. In DNA form, the CDR3 reads TGTGCCAGCAGCTTAGCGAGAAGTTCTGGAAACACCATATATTTT.

The chain employs TRBV18 and TRBJ2-6, with D perhaps matching TRBD1 (5 bases). The CDR3 totals 15 residues. The V gene lost 3 bases and the J gene lost 1 base, with 7 bases spanning the gap. CDR1 is KGHSH, CDR2 LQKENI, per germline. The CDR3 reads CASSPRVSGANVLTF. The CDR3 nucleotides read TGTGCCAGCTCACCCAGGGTTTCTGGGGCCAACGTCCTGACTTTC.

This sequence joins TRBV4-2 and TRBJ1-2, with D maybe TRBD1 (5 bases). Trimming stripped 10 bases from V and 2 bases from J, with 29 bases between. Germline assignment: CDR1 LGHNA and CDR2 YNFKEQ. This CDR3 is built from 18 residues. This chain's CDR3 is CATRNVQAQGLNNYGYTF. DNA of the CDR3: TGTGCCACCAGAAACGTTCAGGCGCAGGGCCTGAACAACTATGGCTACACCTTC.

As DNA, the CDR3 is TGTGCCAGCAGTTCTAACATACTAGCGCCCACAGATACGCAGTATTTT. Encoded protein: CASSSNILAPTDTQYF. This chain connects TRBV6-5 to TRBJ2-3; 7 bases align to TRBD2. Germline V gene lookup returns CDR1 MNHEY and CDR2 SVGAGI. With V trimmed by 4 bases and J by 2 bases, 9 bases remained unmatched. There are 16 residues in the CDR3.

The chain couples TRBV10-3 to TRBJ2-5; a possible D gene is TRBD1 (6 bases). Trimming left V 2 bases short and J 1 base short, with 14 bases between. The germline gives CDR1 ENHRY, CDR2 SYGVKD. The CDR3 length is 16 residues. The DNA of the CDR3 is TGTGCCATCAGTGAGGGGGGCGGCGGGCTCCAAGAGACCCAGTACTTC. Its translation: CAISEGGGGLQETQYF.

This clone is deemed medium-sized. The rearrangement joins TRBV5-8 to TRBJ1-6; TRBD1 is a possible D gene (5 bases). This CDR3 spans 14 amino acids. The V gene's germline CDR1 is SGHTS and CDR2 YDEGEE. Deletions cut 0 bases from V and 8 bases from J, with 9 bases between. The CDR3 DNA follows: TGTGCCAGCAGCTTGGGGCAGGGACATTCACCCCTCCACTTT. Protein: CASSLGQGHSPLHF.

Judged by abundance, this clone is medium-sized. This sequence joins TRBV2 and TRBJ1-5; 7 bases align to TRBD1. With V trimmed by 6 bases and J by 3 bases, 8 bases remained unmatched. Looked up from germline, CDR1 is SNHLY and CDR2 is FYNNEI. CDR3 length: 15 amino acids. CDR3 residues: CASRGVTGNNQPQHF. CDR3 nucleotides: TGTGCCAGCAGGGGAGTGACAGGGAACAATCAGCCCCAGCATTTT.

This clone showed up just once. The chain employs TRBV21-1 and TRBJ2-2; TRBD1 is the table's D call and was not checked against the DNA. TRBV21-1 is a known pseudogene. The CDR3 has 16 residues. The CDR3: CASSKGGTGGTGELFF. CDR3 bases: TGTGCCAGCAGCAAAGGAGGGACAGGGGGCACCGGGGAGCTGTTTTTT.

This rearrangement joins TRBV18 to TRBJ1-1; 7 nucleotides match TRBD1. Germline loops: CDR1 KGHSH, CDR2 LQKENI. V shed 6 bases and J 1 base; nucleotides not matched to a gene: 11. The CDR3 has 16 residues. The CDR3: CASSQEQGLGNTEAFF. The CDR3, as DNA: TGTGCCAGCTCTCAAGAACAGGGGCTAGGGAACACTGAAGCTTTCTTT.

The table lists this clone with a count of one. The chain carries TRBV7-9 and TRBJ2-1; 8 bases are shared with TRBD2. The junction had 5 bases not matched to a gene; V was cut back by 5 bases and J by 2 bases. Germline CDR1 reads SEHNR; CDR2 reads FQNEAQ (reference sequence). The length of the CDR3 is 15 residues. CDR3 protein: CASSRAGVTYNEQFF. Here the CDR3 DNA reads TGTGCCAGCAGCCGAGCGGGGGTAACCTACAATGAGCAGTTCTTC.

The chain combines TRBV7-3 with TRBJ1-3; D not certain. Trimming removed 10 bases from V and 0 bases from J, with 16 bases in between. In germline, CDR1 is SGHTA, CDR2 FQGTGA. The CDR3 is 15 residues long. In DNA form, the CDR3 reads TGTGCCACCAATGCCAGGTTCCGCTCTGGAAACACCATATATTTT. The encoded protein is CATNARFRSGNTIYF.

This clone was observed a handful of times. Other DNA sequences in the same sample also yield this CDR3. The chain joins TRBV9 to TRBJ2-5; unclear D gene. The germline V and J ends were trimmed by 0 bases and 5 bases, with 8 bases remaining between them. The V gene's germline CDR1 is SGDLS and CDR2 YYNGEE. CDR3 length equals 13 residues. This CDR3 reads CASSVARSETQYF. The CDR3 DNA sequence: TGTGCCAGCAGCGTAGCCAGGAGTGAGACCCAGTACTTC.

The chain carries TRBV21-1 and TRBJ2-7; TRBD1 is taken as the D call from the table, unchecked against the DNA. TRBV21-1 corresponds to a pseudogene. This CDR3 spans 14 amino acids. CDR3 coding DNA: TGTGCCAGCAGCAACCGAAGGGGTTGTAACGAGCAGTACTTC. It encodes CASSNRRGCNEQYF.

This clone was observed a few times. This chain links TRBV9 with TRBJ1-2; TRBD1 might be the D (5 bases). Germline V gene sequence: CDR1 SGDLS, CDR2 YYNGEE. V lost 3 bases and J lost 4, with 7 bases in between. There are 12 residues in the CDR3. The CDR3 sequence: CASSARAYGYTF. Here the CDR3 DNA reads TGTGCCAGCAGCGCCAGGGCCTATGGCTACACCTTC.